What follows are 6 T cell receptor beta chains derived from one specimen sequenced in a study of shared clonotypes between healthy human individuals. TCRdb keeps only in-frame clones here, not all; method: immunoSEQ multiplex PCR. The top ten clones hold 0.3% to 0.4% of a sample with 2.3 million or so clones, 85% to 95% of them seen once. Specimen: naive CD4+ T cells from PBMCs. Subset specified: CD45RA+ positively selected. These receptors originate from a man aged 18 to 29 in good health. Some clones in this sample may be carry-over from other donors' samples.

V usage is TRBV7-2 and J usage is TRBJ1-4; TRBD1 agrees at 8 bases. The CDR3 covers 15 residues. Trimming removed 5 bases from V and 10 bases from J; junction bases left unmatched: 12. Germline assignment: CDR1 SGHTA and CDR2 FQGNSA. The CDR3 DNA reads TGTGCCAGCAGCACCCAGGGGGCCAGCGAGGGAAAACTGTTTTTT. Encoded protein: CASSTQGASEGKLFF.

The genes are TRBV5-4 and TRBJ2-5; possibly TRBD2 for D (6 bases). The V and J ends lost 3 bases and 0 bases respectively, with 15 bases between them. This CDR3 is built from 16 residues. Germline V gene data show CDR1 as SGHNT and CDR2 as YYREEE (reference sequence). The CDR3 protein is CASSSAGLLYQETQYF. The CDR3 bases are TGTGCCAGCAGCTCGGCGGGACTTCTGTACCAAGAGACCCAGTACTTC.

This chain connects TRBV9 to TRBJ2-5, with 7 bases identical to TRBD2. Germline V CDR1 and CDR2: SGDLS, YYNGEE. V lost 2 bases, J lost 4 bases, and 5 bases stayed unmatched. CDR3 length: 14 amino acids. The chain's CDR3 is CASSVRDYSETQYF. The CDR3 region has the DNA TGTGCCAGCAGCGTCCGGGACTATTCAGAGACCCAGTACTTC.

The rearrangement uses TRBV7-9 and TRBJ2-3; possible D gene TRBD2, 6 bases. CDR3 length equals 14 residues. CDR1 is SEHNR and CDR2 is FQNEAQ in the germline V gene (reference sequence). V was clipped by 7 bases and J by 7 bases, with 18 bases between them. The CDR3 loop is CASTGGGLRYTQYF. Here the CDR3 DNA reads TGTGCCAGCACCGGTGGAGGGCTGCGCTATACGCAGTATTTT.

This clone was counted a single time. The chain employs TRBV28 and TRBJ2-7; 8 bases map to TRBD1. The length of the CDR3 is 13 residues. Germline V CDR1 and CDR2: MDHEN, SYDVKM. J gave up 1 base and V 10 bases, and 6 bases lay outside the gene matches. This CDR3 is CATWTGNSYEQYF. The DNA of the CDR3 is TGTGCCACCTGGACAGGGAATTCCTACGAGCAGTACTTC.

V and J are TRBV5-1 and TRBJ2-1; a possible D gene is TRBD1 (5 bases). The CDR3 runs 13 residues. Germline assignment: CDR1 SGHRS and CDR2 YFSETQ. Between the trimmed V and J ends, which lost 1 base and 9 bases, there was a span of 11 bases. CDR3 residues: CASSLTTESEQFF. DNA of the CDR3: TGCGCCAGCAGCTTGACGACAGAAAGTGAGCAGTTCTTC.